This TCR beta chain was profiled in a study of blood T cells in healthy people across ages. Study-wide results and caveats: A greater number of naive CD4+ cells and higher diversity distinguished long-lived donors from aged donors. The recorded TCR beta diversity per million T cells decreased in a roughly linear manner with age.

This clonotype was seen a few times. As yet, its antigen is unknown. The second PCR ran roughly 6 to 11 cycles with a sample-barcoded 5' primer and J-beta primers. Unique molecular identifiers of 12 random nucleotides labeled each cDNA. TCRdb re-derived calls from the 5' RACE reads in MiXCR, one entry per CDR3 protein. The sample yields hundreds of thousands of distinct CDR3 sequences, under 30% seen once. The receptor comes from a woman older than 75 in good health. Specimen: blood.

The CDR3 nucleotides read TGTGCCAGCTCACCCGTTTCGAAGGTAGCGGGGAGCGAGCAGTACTTC. Translation gives CASSPVSKVAGSEQYF. The V and J genes are TRBV18 and TRBJ2-5; 8 nucleotides match TRBD2. The DNA end is more similar to TRBJ2-7, so the J call may be wrong. The germline V gene encodes CDR1 KGHSH and CDR2 LQKENI. CDR3 length: 16 residues.